This T cell receptor (beta chain) emerged from a study of CD8 T cells in ankylosing spondylitis. General study results and limits: One TCR beta motif, made up of 7 or 8 highly homologous variants, appeared characteristic of ankylosing spondylitis blood.

Concerning this clonotype itself: The antigen is unknown.

CDR3 length: 13 amino acids. The V and J ends lost 7 bases and 6 bases respectively, with 13 bases between them. TCRdb called the 5' RACE reads again in MiXCR, with one record for every CDR3 protein. Of over 450,000 distinct CDR3 sequences in the sample, more than 9.5% were seen once. The clonotype comes from a male donor with ankylosing spondylitis. Input material: blood, either unsorted or a sorted T cell fraction (not recorded which). The chain has TRBV12-3 or TRBV12-4 and TRBJ1-5, with a possible D match to TRBD1 (5 bases). CDR3 coding DNA: TGTGCCAGCACCATTCGGGGGGTTCAGCCCCAGCATTTT. Translation gives CASTIRGVQPQHF.